Detailed here is one TCR beta chain. The germline V and J ends were trimmed by 4 bases and 4 bases, with 17 bases remaining between them. Germline values: CDR1 SGHTA, CDR2 FQGNSA. CDR3 length equals 16 residues. The sample is drawn from a study of T cell repertoires and Cas9 in healthy adults. TCRdb's copy holds only in-frame clones and misses some; the assay was immunoSEQ multiplex PCR. The sample includes 20,000 to 25,000 clones, around 92% of them seen just once. The sequence was obtained from a human donor in good health. Sequenced: CD4+ effector T cells (CD127+, CD25-, CD137-, CD154-) from PBMCs; culture status not recorded. The chain carries TRBV7-2 and TRBJ2-1; D is possibly TRBD2 (6 bases). CDR3 residues: CASSSLLIADYNEQFF. CDR3 DNA sequence: TGTGCCAGCAGCTCCCTCCTGATAGCGGATTACAATGAGCAGTTCTTC.